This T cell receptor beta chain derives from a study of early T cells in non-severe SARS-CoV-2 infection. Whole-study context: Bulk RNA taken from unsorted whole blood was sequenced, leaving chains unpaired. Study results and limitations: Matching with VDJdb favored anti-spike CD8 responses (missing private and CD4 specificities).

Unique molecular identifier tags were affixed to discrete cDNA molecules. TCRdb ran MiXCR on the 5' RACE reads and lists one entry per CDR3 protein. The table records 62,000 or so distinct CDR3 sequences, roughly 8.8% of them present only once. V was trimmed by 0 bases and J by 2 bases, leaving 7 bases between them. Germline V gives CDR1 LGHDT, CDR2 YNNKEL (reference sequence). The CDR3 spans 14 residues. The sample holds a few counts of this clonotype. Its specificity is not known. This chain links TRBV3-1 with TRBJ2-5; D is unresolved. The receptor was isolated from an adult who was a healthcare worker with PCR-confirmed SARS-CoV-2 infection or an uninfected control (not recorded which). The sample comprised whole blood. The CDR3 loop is CASSQDERQETQYF. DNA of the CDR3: TGTGCCAGCAGCCAAGATGAAAGACAAGAGACCCAGTACTTC.